The rows below give T cell receptor beta chains drawn from one sample of a study of cytomegalovirus exposure and HLA in healthy donors. Measured with immunoSEQ multiplex PCR; TCRdb has only the in-frame clones, and not every one. The sample lists 100,000 to 150,000 clones, 17% occurring once. The specimen sequenced was PBMCs. All receptors come from a female donor in good health and CMV-seropositive. Each CDR3 is given with its conserved first and last residue. A D gene is named only where the DNA matches it firmly. A row's size may be missing; if present it is once, few, many or a size class.

J gene | D gene | V gene | clone size | CDR3 length | CDR3 protein | CDR3 DNA
TRBJ2-5 | - | TRBV12-5 | few | 14 | CASALGQFQETQYF | TGTGCTAGTGCCCTAGGACAGTTCCAAGAGACCCAGTACTTC
TRBJ1-1 | TRBD1 | TRBV29-1 | few | 16 | CSVALSEGGEDTEAFF | TGCAGCGTCGCCTTGAGCGAAGGGGGCGAGGACACTGAAGCTTTCTTT
TRBJ2-2 | TRBD2 | TRBV4-3 | - | 18 | CASSHESPLAGVSGELFF | TGCGCCAGCAGCCACGAATCTCCACTAGCGGGAGTTTCCGGGGAGCTGTTTTTT
TRBJ1-1 | - | TRBV10-3 | few | 12 | CATQGLGTEAFF | TGTGCCACTCAGGGGTTGGGCACTGAAGCTTTCTTT
TRBJ2-3 | - | TRBV5-1 | - | 15 | CASSLGAGKVLAQYF | TGCGCCAGCAGCTTGGGGGCGGGAAAAGTTCTGGCGCAGTATTTT
TRBJ1-3 | - | TRBV4-3 | - | 16 | CASSQEIRGAGNTIYF | TGCGCCAGCAGCCAAGAGATCAGGGGCGCTGGAAACACCATATATTTT
TRBJ2-5 | TRBD2 | TRBV4-1 | - | 17 | CASSGTSLAGVRETQYF | TGCGCCAGCAGCGGAACCTCCTTAGCGGGAGTACGGGAGACCCAGTACTTC
TRBJ1-2 | TRBD1 | TRBV13 | - | 15 | CASSRGSARGYGYTF | TGTGCCAGCAGCCGCGGCTCCGCCAGGGGGTATGGCTACACCTTC
TRBJ2-7 | TRBD1 | TRBV9 | few | 15 | CASSLNDRDSYEQYF | TGTGCCAGCAGCCTGAACGACAGGGACTCCTACGAGCAGTACTTC
TRBJ1-5 | - | TRBV30 | few | 15 | CAWSGLAGSNQPQHF | TGTGCCTGGAGTGGCCTCGCCGGGAGCAATCAGCCCCAGCATTTT
TRBJ2-1 | TRBD2 | TRBV6-6 | - | 16 | CASTTPLAGVYNEQFF | TGTGCCAGCACCACACCACTAGCGGGAGTTTACAATGAGCAGTTCTTC
TRBJ1-5 | - | TRBV28 | - | 16 | CASSFAPLRSNQPQHF | TGTGCCAGCAGTTTTGCCCCCCTTAGAAGCAATCAGCCCCAGCATTTT
TRBJ1-5 | - | TRBV6-5 | few | 14 | CASSDPGSNQPQHF | TGTGCCAGCAGCGACCCAGGGTCCAATCAGCCCCAGCATTTT
TRBJ2-5 | TRBD2 | TRBV5-6 | - | 15 | CASGTSGIWGETQYF | TGTGCCAGCGGGACTAGCGGGATATGGGGAGAGACCCAGTACTTC
TRBJ2-5 | - | TRBV30 | few | 11 | CAWSVLRTQYF | TGTGCCTGGAGTGTCCTAAGGACCCAGTACTTC
TRBJ2-7 | TRBD2 | TRBV4-2 | few | 15 | CASSHETSGYYEQYF | TGTGCCAGCAGCCACGAGACTAGCGGATACTACGAGCAGTACTTC
TRBJ1-2 | TRBD1 | TRBV29-1 | - | 14 | CSVEVGQGADGYTF | TGCAGCGTTGAAGTGGGACAGGGGGCCGATGGCTACACCTTC
TRBJ2-1 | - | TRBV19 | - | 14 | CASSRQVNYNEQFF | TGTGCCAGTAGTCGACAGGTAAACTACAATGAGCAGTTCTTC
TRBJ1-5 | TRBD1 | TRBV28 | - | 15 | CASSLRQGIDQPQHF | TGTGCCAGCAGTTTACGACAGGGTATCGATCAGCCCCAGCATTTT
TRBJ2-3 | - | TRBV28 | - | 17 | CASSPQSGDFGTDTQYF | TGTGCCAGCAGCCCCCAGAGTGGGGACTTTGGGACAGATACGCAGTATTTT
TRBJ2-3 | - | TRBV10-3 | few | 16 | CAISELGGGRPDTQYF | TGTGCCATCAGTGAACTGGGGGGAGGCCGCCCAGATACGCAGTATTTT
TRBJ1-5 | - | TRBV19 | few | 19 | CASSLRGARDIDSNQPQHF | TGTGCCAGTAGCCTCCGCGGGGCGCGGGATATAGATAGCAATCAGCCCCAGCATTTT
TRBJ1-3 | - | TRBV2 | few | 13 | CASSESLGNTIYF | TGTGCCAGCAGTGAATCCCTAGGAAACACCATATATTTT
TRBJ1-2 | TRBD1 | TRBV29-1 | few | 16 | CSVDGDRGQGVYGYTF | TGCAGCGTCGACGGGGATCGGGGACAGGGGGTTTATGGCTACACCTTC
TRBJ1-4 | TRBD1 | TRBV27 | - | 15 | CASRNGQGRGEKLFF | TGTGCCAGCAGAAATGGACAGGGAAGAGGTGAAAAACTGTTTTTT
TRBJ2-5 | - | TRBV7-9 | few | 14 | CASSLQGTQETQYF | TGTGCCAGCAGCTTACAGGGTACCCAAGAGACCCAGTACTTC
TRBJ1-5 | TRBD1 | TRBV6-6 | few | 14 | CASSSAGGGQPQHF | TGTGCCAGCAGTTCTGCAGGGGGAGGTCAGCCCCAGCATTTT
TRBJ2-5 | TRBD1 | TRBV2 | few | 15 | CASSEPRTGQETQYF | TGTGCCAGCAGTGAACCCCGGACAGGTCAAGAGACCCAGTACTTC